This T cell receptor (beta chain) was observed in a study of blood T cell repertoires in COVID-19. Overall study context: The analysed material was cDNA or gDNA that came from T cells, B-cell-depleted T cells, or PBMCs.

TCRdb keeps only in-frame clones here, not all; method: immunoSEQ multiplex PCR. The sample lists 150,000 to 250,000 clones, 65% to 90% occurring once. All enrollees were about 18 to 100 years old and from fewer than 30 US areas. What the recovered Cohort 3 donors had was two negative PCRs, clearance, or symptom resolution. Unmatched junction bases numbered 1, after V lost 0 bases and J lost 9 bases. The CDR3 totals 15 residues. Germline CDR1 is LGHNA and CDR2 is YSLEER. The material sequenced was PBMCs or T cells enriched from blood (not recorded which). This chain joins TRBV4-3 and TRBJ1-6; 11 bases agree with TRBD1. This clonotype was obtained from a man aged 35 to 55 who had recovered from COVID-19. The CDR3 DNA reads as TGCGCCAGCAGCCAAGAAGGGACAGGGGGTTCACCCCTCCACTTT. Translated, it gives CASSQEGTGGSPLHF.